Sequencing of this T cell receptor (beta chain) was carried out in a study of beta chain features in type 1 diabetes. Study-wide findings and caveats: PCR might favor shorter templates, but any such skew would affect patients and controls equally. TCRB CDR3s from Type 1 diabetes patients were moderately but significantly shorter in all four CD4+ subsets. VDJ junctions in type 1 diabetes patients carried more deletions and fewer insertions.

Expressed TCRB transcripts were sequenced because the isolated RNA had all been reverse transcribed beforehand. Sequencing used immunoSEQ multiplex PCR; TCRdb keeps in-frame clones, though not all of them. The sample lists a few hundred thousand clones, about 10% seen once, with over 0.45% in the top ten. Sorting with CD45RO/CCR7/CD25/CD127/CD95/CD27 yielded naive, central memory, regulatory and stem-like memory CD4+ cells. The V end was cut by 3 bases, the J end by 8 bases, with 10 bases between. The CDR3 consists of 12 residues. From germline, CDR1 is SGHTA and CDR2 FQGNSA. Concerning this clone: Its antigen is still unknown.

Sequenced: central memory CD4+ T cells from blood. The rearrangement joins TRBV7-2 to TRBJ1-1, with D unclear. This TCR was recovered from a man in his thirties or forties with type 1 diabetes. The CDR3 DNA reads TGTGCCAGCAGCTTCCATTTAGCCGAAGCTTTCTTT. Its protein product is CASSFHLAEAFF. The whole variable domain, filled in from reference TRBV7-2 and TRBJ1-1, reads GAGVSQSPSNKVTEKGKDVELRCDPISGHTALYWYRQSLGQGLEFLIYFQGNSAPDKSGLPSDRFSAERTGGSVSTLTIQRTQQEDSAVYLCASSFHLAEAFFGQGTRLTVV.